This T cell receptor (beta chain) was sequenced for a study of blood T cell repertoires in COVID-19. Study as a whole: Samples representing acute and convalescent COVID-19 were sourced from the United States, Italy and Spain. T cells, B-cell-depleted T cells, or PBMCs supplied cDNA or gDNA.

Measured with immunoSEQ multiplex PCR; TCRdb has only the in-frame clones, and not every one. The sample records about 210,000 clones, about 80% being singletons. Germline V gene data show CDR1 as LGHDT and CDR2 as YNNKEL (reference sequence). V dropped 1 base and J dropped 2; count of bases not matched to a gene: 2. The CDR3 is 15 amino acids. Specimen: peripheral blood. This clonotype originated in a man aged 55 to 69 with acute or convalescent COVID-19. This sequence joins TRBV3-1 (or the pseudogene TRBV3-2) and TRBJ2-1; 7 bases agree with TRBD1. CDR3 coding DNA: TGTGCCAGCAGCCAAGGTCAGGGGGCCTACAATGAGCAGTTCTTC. Protein: CASSQGQGAYNEQFF.